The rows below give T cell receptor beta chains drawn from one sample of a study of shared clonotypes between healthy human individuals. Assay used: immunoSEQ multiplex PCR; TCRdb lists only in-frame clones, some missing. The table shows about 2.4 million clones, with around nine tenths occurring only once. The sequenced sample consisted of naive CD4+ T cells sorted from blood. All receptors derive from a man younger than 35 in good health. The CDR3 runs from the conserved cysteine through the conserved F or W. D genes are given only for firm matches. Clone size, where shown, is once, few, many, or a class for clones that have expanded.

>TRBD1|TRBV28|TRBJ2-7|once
TGTGCCAGCACTTCCGGGACAGCCTCCTACGAGCAGTACTTC
CASTSGTASYEQYF
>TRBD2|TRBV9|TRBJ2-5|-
TGTGCCAGCACGGGACTAGCGGGACCGGGGGAGACCCAGTACTTC
CASTGLAGPGETQYF
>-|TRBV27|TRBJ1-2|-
TGTGCCAGCAGTTTGCTAGCAGGGGTCGATGGCTACACCTTC
CASSLLAGVDGYTF
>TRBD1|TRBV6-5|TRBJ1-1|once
TGTGCCACCACGAACAGGGGGAACACTGAAGCTTTCTTT
CATTNRGNTEAFF
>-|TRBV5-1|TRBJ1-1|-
TGCGCCTCTAAGGGCGGGCCGAACACTGAAGCTTTCTTT
CASKGGPNTEAFF
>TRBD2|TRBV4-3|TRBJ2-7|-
TGCGCCAGCAGCCAAGAGACTAGCCCCGAGCAGTACTTC
CASSQETSPEQYF
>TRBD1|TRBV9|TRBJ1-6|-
TGTGCCAGCAGCGGCTGGACAGGGGGCTCCTATAATTCACCCCTCCACTTT
CASSGWTGGSYNSPLHF
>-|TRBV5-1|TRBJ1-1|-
TGCGCCAGCAGCACCAGACAGACCCTGAACACTGAAGCTTTCTTT
CASSTRQTLNTEAFF
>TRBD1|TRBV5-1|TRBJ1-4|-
TGCGCCAGCAGCTTAGGGGACAGGGGCCCAACTAATGAAAAACTGTTTTTT
CASSLGDRGPTNEKLFF
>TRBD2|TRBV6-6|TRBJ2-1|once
TGTGCCAGCACATTAGCGGGGCAAAATGAGCAGTTCTTC
CASTLAGQNEQFF
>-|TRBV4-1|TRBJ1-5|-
TGCGCCAGCAGCCCAAATGGCCCTATAGTCAACCAGCCCCAGCATTTT
CASSPNGPIVNQPQHF
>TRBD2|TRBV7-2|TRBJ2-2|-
TGTGCCAGCAGCTCCCCAAGCGGGGCCAACACCGGGGAGCTGTTTTTT
CASSSPSGANTGELFF
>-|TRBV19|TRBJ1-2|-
TGTGCCAGTAGTATGAGGGGCTGGGATGGCTACACCTTC
CASSMRGWDGYTF
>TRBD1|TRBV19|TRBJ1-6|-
TGTGCCAGTAGTATTTCCTGGACAGGGGTTTATAATTCACCCCTCCACTTT
CASSISWTGVYNSPLHF
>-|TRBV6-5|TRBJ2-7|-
TGTGCCATCGAAGGGGGGGTTGAGCAGTACTTC
CAIEGGVEQYF
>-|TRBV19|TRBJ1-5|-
TGTGCCAGTAGTAAGGACCCTTCGGGCAATCAGCCCCAGCATTTT
CASSKDPSGNQPQHF
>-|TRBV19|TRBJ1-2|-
TGTGCCAGTAGTTCACCAGGTTTAGTAGTCTATGGCTACACCTTC
CASSSPGLVVYGYTF
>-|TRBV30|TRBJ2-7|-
TGTGCCTGGAGTGGGTCAGTCTACGAGCAGTACTTC
CAWSGSVYEQYF
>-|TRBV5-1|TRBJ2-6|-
TGCGCCAGCAGCTGGGGGGACGGCCTCTCTGGGGCCAACGTCCTGACTTTC
CASSWGDGLSGANVLTF
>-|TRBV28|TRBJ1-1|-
TGTGCCAGCAGCGCGTGGGAGGTAGCTGAAGCTTTCTTT
CASSAWEVAEAFF
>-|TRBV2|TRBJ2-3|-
TGTGCCAGCAGTGAATTGGGGGGGCCAGCAGATACGCAGTATTTT
CASSELGGPADTQYF
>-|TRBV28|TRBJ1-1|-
TGTGCCAGCAGCAGTCCGGGGGTCACTGAAGCTTTCTTT
CASSSPGVTEAFF
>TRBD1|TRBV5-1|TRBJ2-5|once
TGCGCCAGCAGCTGGGGCGGGACAGGGTCCCAAGAGACCCAGTACTTC
CASSWGGTGSQETQYF
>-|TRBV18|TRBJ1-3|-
TGTGCCAGCCAAATTAAGCAGGGAGACGGAAACACCATATATTTT
CASQIKQGDGNTIYF
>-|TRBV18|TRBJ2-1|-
TGTGCCAGCTCTTCCGGGACTGACTCCTCCTACAATGAGCAGTTCTTC
CASSSGTDSSYNEQFF
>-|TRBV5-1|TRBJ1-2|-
TGCGCCAGCAGCTTGGAATCATGGTCCTATGGCTACACCTTC
CASSLESWSYGYTF
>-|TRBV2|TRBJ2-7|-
TGTGCCAGCAGTGCGTCCTACGAGCAGTACTTC
CASSASYEQYF
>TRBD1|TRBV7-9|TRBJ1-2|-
TGTGCCAGCAGCTCCTGGACAGGCCTGGGCTACACCTTC
CASSSWTGLGYTF
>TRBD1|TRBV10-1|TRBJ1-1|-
TGCGCCACAAATCCGGGACAGGGGTCCACTGAAGCTTTCTTT
CATNPGQGSTEAFF
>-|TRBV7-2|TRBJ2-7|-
TGTGCCAGCAGCTTAGGCGCCAAATCTGAGCAGTACTTC
CASSLGAKSEQYF
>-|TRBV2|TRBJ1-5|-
TGTGCCAGCAGTGCCTCCGGGACAAGTAACAACCCCCAGCATTTT
CASSASGTSNNPQHF
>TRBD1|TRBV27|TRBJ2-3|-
TGTGCCAGCAGTTTATCGCCGACAGGGTGGCGCACAGATACGCAGTATTTT
CASSLSPTGWRTDTQYF
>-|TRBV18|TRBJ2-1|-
TGTGCCAGCTCACCGACGGCCGGGACCCACTCTGGTGAGCAGTTCTTC
CASSPTAGTHSGEQFF
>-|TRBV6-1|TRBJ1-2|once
TGTGCCAGCAGTGAAGGGGGGGCGGATCTGGGCTACACCTTC
CASSEGGADLGYTF
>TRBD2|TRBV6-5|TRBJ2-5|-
TGTGCCAGCAGTTACGGGACTAGCGGAGAGACCCAGTACTTC
CASSYGTSGETQYF
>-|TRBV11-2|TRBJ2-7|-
TGTGCCAGCAGCAAAGGACTCGACTACGAGCAGTACTTC
CASSKGLDYEQYF
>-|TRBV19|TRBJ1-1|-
TGTGCCAGTAGTCGGACGGAGAACACTGAAGCTTTCTTT
CASSRTENTEAFF
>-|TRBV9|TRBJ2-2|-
TGTGCCAGCAGCGTAGTAGGGGGCACCGGGGAGCTGTTTTTT
CASSVVGGTGELFF
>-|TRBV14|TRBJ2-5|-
TGTGCCAGCAGCCCGACGGGGAAGGGGACCCAGTACTTC
CASSPTGKGTQYF
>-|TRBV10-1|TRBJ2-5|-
TGCGCCAGCAGTGATGGAGCACAAGAGACCCAGTACTTC
CASSDGAQETQYF
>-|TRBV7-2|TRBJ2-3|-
TGTGCCAGCAGCTTCCCTACTGGGGACCCCAGCACAGATACGCAGTATTTT
CASSFPTGDPSTDTQYF
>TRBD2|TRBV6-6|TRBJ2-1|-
TGTGCCAGCAGCCGGACTAGCTCCTACAATGAGCAGTTCTTC
CASSRTSSYNEQFF
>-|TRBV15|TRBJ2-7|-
TGTGCCACCAGCAGAGATGAGTACGCCTACGAGCAGTACTTC
CATSRDEYAYEQYF
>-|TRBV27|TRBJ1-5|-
TGTGCCAGCAGTTCACTCAGGGACGTAAGAGCCCAGCATTTT
CASSSLRDVRAQHF
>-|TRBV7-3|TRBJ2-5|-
TGTGCCAGCAGCTTAGCCGGGTACCAGACCCAGTACTTC
CASSLAGYQTQYF
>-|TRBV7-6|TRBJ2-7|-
TGTGCCAGCAGCTTAGAGGGCACCTTGGGCTCCTACGAGCAGTACTTC
CASSLEGTLGSYEQYF